The TCR beta chain described here comes from a study of cytomegalovirus exposure and HLA in healthy donors. Study-wide points: A later analysis reported that several of the most significant clusters appeared to be linked to common viral pathogens, among them Epstein-Barr virus. Sequencing depth roughly uniform across donors was assumed in presence/absence analyses. Overall, approximately 150 TCR beta chains were annotated as cytomegalovirus-associated. Versus the approximately 670-donor mean, an Asian-associated ancestry cluster reportedly showed fewer N-insertions in a later analysis.

This PCR relied on a set of 60 Vbeta primers and 13 Jbeta primers. Here immunoSEQ multiplex PCR was the method, and the copy in TCRdb shows in-frame clones only, minus some. The profile shows some 130,000 clones, about 85% of them singletons. In the case of this clone: Its target is not known.

This CDR3 region has 17 residues. Germline V gene data show CDR1 as SGHNT and CDR2 as YYREEE (reference sequence). V was trimmed by 3 bases and J by 0 bases, leaving 16 bases between them. Sequences were obtained from PBMCs. This rearrangement joins TRBV5-4 to TRBJ1-3, with TRBD1 as a possible D gene (6 bases). The TCR was taken from a woman aged 25-40 years in good health and CMV-seropositive. The CDR3 reads CASSSGPGQLSGNTIYF. The CDR3 nucleotides read TGTGCCAGCAGCTCCGGCCCCGGACAGCTCTCTGGAAACACCATATATTTT.